Listed below are T cell receptor beta chains from one sample, sequenced in a study of T cell clusters in autoimmune cytopenias. After re-calling the multiplex PCR reads, TCRdb lists one entry per CDR3 protein, DNA absent. This sample contains 4,500 to 6,500 distinct CDR3 sequences. The specimen was peripheral blood. The receptor set was obtained from a human donor with an autoimmune cytopenia or autoimmune hepatitis (not recorded which). CDR3s include the opening cysteine and the closing phenylalanine or tryptophan. Rows may omit the clone size; those that give it use once, few, many or a size class.

cdr3_aa: CSGGGQGDVGGYTF
j_call: TRBJ1-2
clone_size: medium-sized
v_call: TRBV29-1

cdr3_aa: CASRVGQGDLSGQPQHF
j_call: TRBJ1-5
clone_size: medium-sized
v_call: TRBV12-3/TRBV12-4

cdr3_aa: CASSYSTAPGGFTGELFF
j_call: TRBJ2-2
clone_size: medium-sized
v_call: TRBV6-5

cdr3_aa: CASTVGPSGANVLTF
j_call: TRBJ2-6
clone_size: medium-sized
v_call: TRBV7-6

cdr3_aa: CASSLWAGGQYNEQFF
j_call: TRBJ2-1
clone_size: -
v_call: TRBV5-6

cdr3_aa: CASSSRDRWSGYEQYF
j_call: TRBJ2-7
clone_size: medium-sized
v_call: TRBV6-5

cdr3_aa: CASSERGLGEQFF
j_call: TRBJ2-1
clone_size: -
v_call: TRBV10-1

cdr3_aa: CASSLSRDGYGYTF
j_call: TRBJ1-2
clone_size: medium-sized
v_call: TRBV5-6

cdr3_aa: CASSVRDWYITDTQYF
j_call: TRBJ2-3
clone_size: -
v_call: TRBV13

cdr3_aa: CASSLYLPSEAFF
j_call: TRBJ1-1
clone_size: medium-sized
v_call: TRBV27

cdr3_aa: CASSPETGGNSPLHF
j_call: TRBJ1-6
clone_size: -
v_call: TRBV18

cdr3_aa: CSAPQGAYTDTQYF
j_call: TRBJ2-3
clone_size: -
v_call: TRBV20-1

cdr3_aa: CASSLDGAEAFF
j_call: TRBJ1-1
clone_size: -
v_call: TRBV6-5

cdr3_aa: CASKSVRSTEAFF
j_call: TRBJ1-1
clone_size: medium-sized
v_call: TRBV5-6

cdr3_aa: CASSYSTEVGGNTIYF
j_call: TRBJ1-3
clone_size: medium-sized
v_call: TRBV6-5

cdr3_aa: CASSLNPYEQYF
j_call: TRBJ2-7
clone_size: -
v_call: TRBV7-9

cdr3_aa: CASSPPGASGGAYEQFF
j_call: TRBJ2-1
clone_size: medium-sized
v_call: TRBV18

cdr3_aa: CASGRGQASRGYGYTF
j_call: TRBJ1-2
clone_size: medium-sized
v_call: TRBV6-5

cdr3_aa: CASSYRTGFSYEQYF
j_call: TRBJ2-7
clone_size: -
v_call: TRBV5-6

cdr3_aa: CASSPGTRTDTQYF
j_call: TRBJ2-3
clone_size: -
v_call: TRBV5-4

cdr3_aa: CASSLEDRGIYGYTF
j_call: TRBJ1-2
clone_size: -
v_call: TRBV5-1

cdr3_aa: CASRAGALQFDQPQHF
j_call: TRBJ1-5
clone_size: -
v_call: TRBV19

cdr3_aa: CASSLTGGASGGTEAFF
j_call: TRBJ1-1
clone_size: -
v_call: TRBV11-1

cdr3_aa: CASSLGGNSEQYF
j_call: TRBJ2-7
clone_size: medium-sized
v_call: TRBV5-4

cdr3_aa: CASSLGTEYGYTF
j_call: TRBJ1-2
clone_size: medium-sized
v_call: TRBV12-3/TRBV12-4

cdr3_aa: CSAPPAGVGYEQFF
j_call: TRBJ2-1
clone_size: -
v_call: TRBV20-1

cdr3_aa: CASSIVRSAEAFF
j_call: TRBJ1-1
clone_size: medium-sized
v_call: TRBV19

cdr3_aa: CASSTGSSGHQPQHF
j_call: TRBJ1-5
clone_size: medium-sized
v_call: TRBV12-3/TRBV12-4

cdr3_aa: CGGGVDDQPQHF
j_call: TRBJ1-5
clone_size: -
v_call: TRBV20-1

cdr3_aa: CASSPNRVEQPQHF
j_call: TRBJ1-5
clone_size: -
v_call: TRBV19

cdr3_aa: CASSPRGREGETQYF
j_call: TRBJ2-5
clone_size: medium-sized
v_call: TRBV12-3/TRBV12-4

cdr3_aa: CASVGVTSYEQYF
j_call: TRBJ2-7
clone_size: -
v_call: TRBV2

cdr3_aa: CASSFGGRGYGYTF
j_call: TRBJ1-2
clone_size: -
v_call: TRBV12-3/TRBV12-4

cdr3_aa: CASSTTSGGLYEQFF
j_call: TRBJ2-1
clone_size: -
v_call: TRBV6-5

cdr3_aa: CASSLDPGAGNTIYF
j_call: TRBJ1-3
clone_size: -
v_call: TRBV5-4

cdr3_aa: CASSRGTGLYEQYF
j_call: TRBJ2-7
clone_size: medium-sized
v_call: TRBV27

cdr3_aa: CASSYSLGLQFNQPQHF
j_call: TRBJ1-5
clone_size: -
v_call: TRBV6-2/TRBV6-3

cdr3_aa: CASSLSGGASTDTQYF
j_call: TRBJ2-3
clone_size: medium-sized
v_call: TRBV6-1

cdr3_aa: CASSYGAQIGFEQYF
j_call: TRBJ2-7
clone_size: medium-sized
v_call: TRBV6-5

cdr3_aa: CASSRHGLAGDSTDTQYF
j_call: TRBJ2-3
clone_size: -
v_call: TRBV12-3/TRBV12-4

cdr3_aa: CASSFRGQGNQPQHF
j_call: TRBJ1-5
clone_size: -
v_call: TRBV5-6

cdr3_aa: CASSGATLNTGELFF
j_call: TRBJ2-2
clone_size: medium-sized
v_call: TRBV18

cdr3_aa: CASTKTIGGEQYF
j_call: TRBJ2-7
clone_size: -
v_call: TRBV12-3/TRBV12-4

cdr3_aa: CSASRRGGSTDTQYF
j_call: TRBJ2-3
clone_size: -
v_call: TRBV20-1

cdr3_aa: CASSPDGGLAGLEQFF
j_call: TRBJ2-1
clone_size: medium-sized
v_call: TRBV12-3/TRBV12-4

cdr3_aa: CASSEQGAVSSYNSPLHF
j_call: TRBJ1-6
clone_size: -
v_call: TRBV6-1

cdr3_aa: CSASGTGGRVYEQYF
j_call: TRBJ2-7
clone_size: -
v_call: TRBV20-1

cdr3_aa: CASSIGQGDLSGQPQHF
j_call: TRBJ1-5
clone_size: -
v_call: TRBV6-5

cdr3_aa: CASSYSEAPLHF
j_call: TRBJ1-6
clone_size: medium-sized
v_call: TRBV6-5

cdr3_aa: CASSTLAGASYEQYF
j_call: TRBJ2-7
clone_size: medium-sized
v_call: TRBV19

cdr3_aa: CASLDPGQGAGNTIYF
j_call: TRBJ1-3
clone_size: medium-sized
v_call: TRBV19

cdr3_aa: CASSLNQGETEAFF
j_call: TRBJ1-1
clone_size: -
v_call: TRBV11-1

cdr3_aa: CAWRPRGKTGNTEAFF
j_call: TRBJ1-1
clone_size: medium-sized
v_call: TRBV30

cdr3_aa: CASRPGLAGGFNTGELFF
j_call: TRBJ2-2
clone_size: -
v_call: TRBV6-1

cdr3_aa: CSATVQTNEKLFF
j_call: TRBJ1-4
clone_size: -
v_call: TRBV20-1